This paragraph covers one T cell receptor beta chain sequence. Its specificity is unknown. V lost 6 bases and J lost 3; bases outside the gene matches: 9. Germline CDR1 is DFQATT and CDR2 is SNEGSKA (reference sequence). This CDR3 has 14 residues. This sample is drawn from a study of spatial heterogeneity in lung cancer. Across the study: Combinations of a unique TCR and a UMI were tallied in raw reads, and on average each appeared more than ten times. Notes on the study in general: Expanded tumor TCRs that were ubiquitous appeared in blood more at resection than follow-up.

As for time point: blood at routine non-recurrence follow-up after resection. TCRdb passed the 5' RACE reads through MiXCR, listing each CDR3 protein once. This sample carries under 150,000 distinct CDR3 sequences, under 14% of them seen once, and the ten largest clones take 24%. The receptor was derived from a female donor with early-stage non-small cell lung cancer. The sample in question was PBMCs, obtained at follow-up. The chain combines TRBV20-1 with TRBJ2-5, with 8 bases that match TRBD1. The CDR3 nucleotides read TGCAGTGCGTCGACAGGGGTCGTGGAAGAGACCCAGTACTTC. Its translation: CSASTGVVEETQYF.